The clone carrying this T cell receptor (beta chain) was observed at least ten times. Antigen specificity is unknown. The data were obtained in a study of CD8 T cells in ankylosing spondylitis. Findings and limits, study-wide: It appeared that ankylosing spondylitis blood was characterized by a TCR beta motif of roughly 8 highly homologous variants.

By quantitative 5'-RACE with molecular barcodes, the TCR beta libraries were made. TCRdb independently ran MiXCR on the 5' RACE reads; one entry per CDR3 protein. The table lists some 840,000 distinct CDR3 sequences, roughly 10% of them singletons, with 0.51% in the top ten. The CDR3 is 12 residues long. The germline V and J ends were trimmed by 3 bases and 8 bases, with 10 bases remaining between them. CDR1 is SGHKS, CDR2 YYEKEE, per germline (reference sequence). The sequence came from a male donor with ankylosing spondylitis. The sequenced material came from blood, either unsorted or a sorted T cell fraction (not recorded which). The V gene is TRBV5-5, the J gene TRBJ2-3; D call uncertain. The CDR3 nucleotides read TGTGCCAGCAGCTATCCAGCTGGTACGCAGTATTTT. Translated, it gives CASSYPAGTQYF. The variable domain in full, completed from reference TRBV5-5 and TRBJ2-3, reads DAGVTQSPTHLIKTRGQQVTLRCSPISGHKSVSWYQQVLGQGPQFIFQYYEKEERGRGNFPDRFSARQFPNYSSELNVNALLLGDSALYLCASSYPAGTQYFGPGTRLTVL.